Detailed here is one T cell receptor beta chain. With 5 bases removed from V and 2 bases from J, the gap between germline ends came to 10 bases. CDR3 length: 13 residues. The germline V gene encodes CDR1 MNHNS and CDR2 SASEGT. This sample is drawn from a study of T cell changes during pregnancy in multiple sclerosis. Produced via immunoSEQ multiplex PCR; TCRdb's table is partial and in-frame only. The sample lists approximately 97,000 clones, roughly 91% occurring once. Sequencing used peripheral blood, obtained after pregnancy. This receptor was taken from a female donor in good health, enrolled as a control in a pregnancy study. The rearrangement joins TRBV6-1 to TRBJ2-7; tentatively, D is TRBD1 (6 bases). CDR3 in amino acids: CASSWDTPYEQYF. For the CDR3, the DNA is TGTGCCAGCAGTTGGGACACTCCCTACGAGCAGTACTTC.